Below are 29 T cell receptor beta chains sequenced from a single sample in a study of early T cells in non-severe SARS-CoV-2 infection. TCRdb redid the calling of the 5' RACE reads with MiXCR, one entry per CDR3 protein. The table lists tens of thousands of distinct CDR3 sequences, around 13% of them singletons. Sequencing was done on a sample of whole blood. These receptors were taken from an adult who was a healthcare worker with PCR-confirmed SARS-CoV-2 infection or an uninfected control (not recorded which).

This chain joins TRBV27 and TRBJ1-1; perhaps TRBD1 as D (6 bases). The CDR3 length is 16 residues. V shed 5 bases and J shed 5 bases, with 21 bases lying between them. Germline lookup yields CDR1 MNHEY and CDR2 SMNVEV (reference sequence). Written as DNA, the CDR3 is TGTGCCAGCAGTCCTCTCGGGGGCAGGGGAGGAACTGAAGCTTTCTTT. Protein: CASSPLGGRGGTEAFF.

As concerns this clonotype: A much larger clone lies a single base off, so this may be a read error. The chain uses TRBV6-2 or TRBV6-3 and TRBJ1-1, with TRBD1 as a possible D gene (6 bases). From germline, CDR1 is MNHEY and CDR2 SVGEGT. The CDR3 covers 13 residues. CDR3 DNA sequence: TGTGTCACCTCAGGGGACCCCAGGACTGAAGCTTTCTTT. Translating gives CVTSGDPRTEAFF.

This clonotype showed up just a few times. The V gene is TRBV9, the J gene TRBJ2-2; D is possibly TRBD2 (6 bases). The CDR3 loop spans 18 amino acids. CDR1 is SGDLS, CDR2 YYNGEE, per germline. The germline V and J ends were trimmed by 3 bases and 5 bases, with 23 bases remaining between them. DNA for the CDR3: TGTGCCAGCAGCGACCCAAGAACGGGACTCCGGAAAACCGGGGAGCTGTTTTTT. It specifies CASSDPRTGLRKTGELFF.

In this sample, this clonotype turned up many times. The V gene is TRBV27, the J gene TRBJ1-1; D ambiguous. V lost 5 bases to trimming and J lost 4 bases, with 11 bases between them. Germline loops: CDR1 MNHEY, CDR2 SMNVEV (reference sequence). The CDR3 consists of 13 residues. The CDR3 spells CASSMGGVTEAFF. DNA for the CDR3: TGTGCCAGCAGTATGGGCGGGGTCACTGAAGCTTTCTTT.

There are many counts of this clonotype. The chain has TRBV5-1 and TRBJ2-7; D might be TRBD1 (6 bases). The CDR3 runs to 13 residues. Germline CDR1 is SGHRS and CDR2 is YFSETQ. Trimming removed 8 bases at V and 1 base at J, with 13 bases between. CDR3 residues: CASRHRESYEQYF. The DNA for the CDR3 is TGCGCCAGTCGGCACAGGGAGTCCTACGAGCAGTACTTC. The variable domain in full, with the rest retrieved from reference TRBV5-1 and TRBJ2-7, is KAGVTQTPRYLIKTRGQQVTLSCSPISGHRSVSWYQQTPGQGLQFLFEYFSETQRNKGNFPGRFSGRQFSNSRSEMNVSTLELGDSALYLCASRHRESYEQYFGPGTRLTVT.

This clonotype was found many times. The rearrangement links TRBV6-6 to TRBJ1-4, with 8 bases lining up with TRBD1. The germline CDR1 and CDR2 sequences are MNHNY and SVGAGI (reference sequence). V lost 8 bases and J lost 7; bases outside the gene matches: 9. The CDR3 totals 14 residues. Written as DNA, the CDR3 is TGTGCCAGCGGTACACACGGGACAGGTGAAAAACTGTTTTTT. The encoded protein is CASGTHGTGEKLFF.

A few counts support this clonotype. The chain is built from TRBV6-1 and TRBJ1-1, with D possibly matching TRBD1 (6 bases). V gave up 6 bases and J gave up 4 bases, with 15 bases separating them. CDR3 length equals 14 residues. Germline CDR1 reads MNHNS; CDR2 reads SASEGT. CDR3 sequence (DNA): TGTGCCAGCAGGGAGACAGGAGGGGGCACTGAAGCTTTCTTT. Protein product: CASRETGGGTEAFF.

The chain combines TRBV12-5 with TRBJ2-1, with unresolved D. Germline CDR1 and CDR2: LGHNT and FRNRAP. CDR3 size: 13 residues. V was clipped by 1 base and J by 6 bases, with 7 bases between them. The CDR3 DNA reads as TGTGCTAGTGGTTTGGCCACAGCCAATGAGCAGTTCTTC. Its protein product is CASGLATANEQFF.

The table lists this clonotype with many counts. The V gene is TRBV16, the J gene TRBJ2-7; either TRBD1 or TRBD2 may fit D (5 bases each). V shed 2 bases and J shed 5 bases, with 7 bases lying between them. Germline CDR1 KGHSY, CDR2 FQNENV. The CDR3 is 12 residues long. DNA for the CDR3: TGTGCCAGCAGCCAACGGGGACACGAGCAGTACTTC. Translating it yields CASSQRGHEQYF.

This clonotype was observed many times. The chain recombines TRBV7-8 with TRBJ1-3; D remains ambiguous. Trimming pared 2 bases from V and 2 bases from J, leaving 7 bases between. In germline, CDR1 is SGHVS, CDR2 FQNEAQ. The CDR3 extends over 14 amino acids. The CDR3 DNA follows: TGTGCCAGCAGCTTATCGGGCCCTGGAAACACCATATATTTT. Protein product: CASSLSGPGNTIYF.

In this sample, this clonotype turned up many times. The chain couples TRBV29-1 to TRBJ1-1; D gene uncertain. Germline lookup yields CDR1 SQVTM and CDR2 ANQGSEA. There are 11 residues in the CDR3. The V end was cut by 6 bases, the J end by 1 base, with 6 bases between. The CDR3 protein is CSVIRNTEAFF. In DNA, the CDR3 is TGCAGCGTGATCAGGAACACTGAAGCTTTCTTT.

Many counts were recorded for this clonotype. This chain joins TRBV10-3 and TRBJ2-1, with a possible D match to TRBD1 (6 bases). This CDR3 spans 14 amino acids. Germline lookup yields CDR1 ENHRY and CDR2 SYGVKD. Trimming cost V 6 bases and J 6 bases, with 15 bases left between them. The CDR3 DNA is TGTGCCATCAGAAACAGGGATATAGTCAATGAGCAGTTCTTC. This sequence encodes CAIRNRDIVNEQFF.

This clonotype showed up many times. The V call is TRBV10-1, the J call TRBJ2-1; 12 positions agree with TRBD2. V shed 5 bases and J 9 bases; nucleotides not matched to a gene: 5. This CDR3 has 14 amino acids. The V gene's germline CDR1 is WNHNN and CDR2 SYGVQD (reference sequence). The CDR3 sequence is CASSSLAGGPEQFF. CDR3 bases: TGCGCCAGCAGTTCTCTAGCGGGGGGGCCTGAGCAGTTCTTC.

Comment on this clonotype: A much larger clonotype is one base distant, so this may be a read error. The genes are TRBV20-1 and TRBJ1-2; 10 nucleotides agree with TRBD1. The CDR3 runs 16 residues. Germline CDR1 DFQATT, CDR2 SNEGSKA (reference sequence). V trimming: 3 bases; J trimming: 6 bases; junction bases outside the gene matches: 13. The CDR3 bases are TGCAGTGCTAGGCCCCTTGAGACAGGGGGCTGGAATGGCTACACCTTC. Encoded protein: CSARPLETGGWNGYTF.

This clonotype was detected ten times or more. The V call is TRBV3-2, the J call TRBJ2-4; the table calls TRBD1, which could not be checked here. TRBV3-2 is recorded as a pseudogene. There are 12 residues in the CDR3. CDR3 bases: TGTGCCAGCAGCCTAGTGGGCGACATTCAGTACTTC. Protein: CASSLVGDIQYF.

V and J are TRBV13 and TRBJ1-1, with 11 bases identical to TRBD1. With 2 bases clipped from V and 0 bases from J, the junction kept 8 bases outside the gene matches. The germline V gene encodes CDR1 PRHDT and CDR2 FYEKMQ (reference sequence). This CDR3 comprises 18 residues. The CDR3 is CASSLFGQGAGMNTEAFF. The CDR3 DNA follows: TGTGCCAGCAGCTTATTCGGACAGGGGGCGGGCATGAACACTGAAGCTTTCTTT. Full variable domain (missing parts from reference TRBV13 and TRBJ1-1): AAGVIQSPRHLIKEKRETATLKCYPIPRHDTVYWYQQGPGQDPQFLISFYEKMQSDKGSIPDRFSAQQFSDYHSELNMSSLELGDSALYFCASSLFGQGAGMNTEAFFGQGTRLTVV.

This sequence joins TRBV5-6 and TRBJ2-1; D may be TRBD2 (6 bases). The V gene's germline CDR1 is SGHDT and CDR2 YYEEEE. The CDR3 is 14 residues long. Trimming removed 10 bases at V and 4 bases at J, with 18 bases between. CDR3 in DNA: TGTGCCTCCGAGGGGAGGTTCGGGTACAATGAGCAGTTCTTC. This sequence encodes CASEGRFGYNEQFF.

Ten or more counts support this clonotype. The V gene is TRBV9, the J gene TRBJ1-4; D ambiguous. The V gene's germline CDR1 is SGDLS and CDR2 YYNGEE. Deletions cut 0 bases from V and 0 bases from J, with 6 bases between. This CDR3 spans 15 amino acids. The CDR3 reads CASSVVGSTNEKLFF. CDR3 bases: TGTGCCAGCAGCGTAGTGGGGTCAACTAATGAAAAACTGTTTTTT.

This clonotype was counted many times. The rearrangement joins TRBV18 to TRBJ2-7; tentatively, D is TRBD2 (7 bases). The CDR3 spans 15 residues. The V gene's germline CDR1 is KGHSH and CDR2 LQKENI. Trimming cost V 1 base and J 2 bases, with 12 bases left between them. The CDR3 here is CASSPLGGGPYEQYF. The DNA for the CDR3 is TGTGCCAGCTCACCACTGGGCGGGGGCCCCTACGAGCAGTACTTC.

This clonotype was seen only a few times. The chain joins TRBV6-5 to TRBJ1-6; no firm D call. Looked up from germline, CDR1 is MNHEY and CDR2 is SVGAGI. Between the trimmed V and J ends, which lost 6 bases and 5 bases, there was a span of 11 bases. This CDR3 comprises 14 residues. The CDR3 DNA follows: TGTGCCAGCAGGACCGGCGGTGATAATTCACCCCTCCACTTT. This encodes CASRTGGDNSPLHF.

This clonotype was seen ten or more times. V gene TRBV20-1 combines with J gene TRBJ2-3, with 8 bases matching TRBD2. This CDR3 has 14 amino acids. After removal of 5 bases from V and 6 bases from J, the junction contained 10 bases not matched to a gene. Looked up from germline, CDR1 is DFQATT and CDR2 is SNEGSKA (reference sequence). Here the CDR3 reads CSAPGGASFDTQYF. The CDR3, as DNA: TGCAGTGCTCCCGGGGGGGCCTCTTTTGATACGCAGTATTTT.

This clonotype was detected only a few times. J is TRBJ2-7 and V is TRBV10-1; D is undetermined. The CDR3 is 14 amino acids. Trimming cost V 6 bases and J 5 bases, with 17 bases left between them. From germline, CDR1 is WNHNN and CDR2 SYGVQD (reference sequence). The CDR3 DNA is TGCGCCAGCAGAACTTCCCTCCGTGGGCACGAGCAGTACTTC. This sequence encodes CASRTSLRGHEQYF.

This clonotype was picked up many times. The chain couples TRBV20-1 to TRBJ2-7; TRBD1 agrees at 9 bases. The V gene's germline CDR1 is DFQATT and CDR2 SNEGSKA (reference sequence). This CDR3 has 14 residues. The ends lost 3 bases at V and 4 bases at J; junction bases unmatched: 7. For the CDR3, the DNA is TGCAGTGCTAGCATGACAGGGGGAAATTACGAGCAGTACTTC. Translated: CSASMTGGNYEQYF.

This clonotype was observed at least ten times. V and J are TRBV7-3 and TRBJ1-1, with D unclear. V was cut by 4 bases and J by 3 bases, with 9 bases left in between. CDR1 and CDR2 from the germline V gene are SGHTA and FQGTGA. This CDR3 region has 13 residues. Here the CDR3 DNA reads TGTGCCAGCAGCTCCAAGTCGGACACTGAAGCTTTCTTT. It specifies CASSSKSDTEAFF.

This clonotype has more than one count but fewer than ten. The chain uses TRBV6-5 and TRBJ2-3, with TRBD2 as a possible D gene (6 bases). Trimming took 6 bases from V and 8 from J, leaving 12 bases between them. The germline gives CDR1 MNHEY, CDR2 SVGAGI. The CDR3 has 12 amino acids. The CDR3 reads CASRAGSSTQYF. Here the CDR3 DNA reads TGTGCCAGCAGGGCGGGGTCTAGTACGCAGTATTTT.

This clonotype appeared many times. The V and J genes are TRBV30 and TRBJ2-3; possible D gene TRBD2, 7 bases. The CDR3 spans 14 residues. V was clipped by 3 bases and J by 2 bases, with 12 bases between them. CDR1 and CDR2 (germline): GTSNPN, SVGIG (reference sequence). The CDR3 DNA reads as TGTGCCTGGAGGATAGGGGGGGTCACAGATACGCAGTATTTT. It yields the protein CAWRIGGVTDTQYF.

This clonotype occurred many times. V usage is TRBV10-3 and J usage is TRBJ2-3; 13 nucleotides agree with TRBD2. The trim removed 4 bases at V and 0 bases at J, leaving 7 bases unmatched. Germline assignment: CDR1 ENHRY and CDR2 SYGVKD. The CDR3 spans 18 residues. The CDR3 reads CAISGSRLAGGSTDTQYF. CDR3 DNA: TGTGCCATCAGTGGCTCCAGACTAGCGGGGGGAAGCACAGATACGCAGTATTTT.

This clonotype has a single count. The rearrangement links TRBV5-4 to TRBJ1-2; D not resolved. Deletions cut 4 bases from V and 7 bases from J, with 14 bases between. Germline-derived CDR1 and CDR2 are SGHNT and YYREEE (reference sequence). This CDR3 is built from 13 residues. The CDR3 DNA reads TGTGCCAGCAGCACTGAGGCGGGAGCTGGCTACACCTTC. Its translation is CASSTEAGAGYTF.

The V call is TRBV12-3 or TRBV12-4, the J call TRBJ1-2; possible D gene TRBD1, 6 bases. Trimming took off 6 bases at V and 7 bases at J, with 15 bases between the two ends. The CDR3 runs to 13 residues. CDR3 protein: CASRPGGGVGYTF. CDR3 nucleotides: TGTGCCAGCAGGCCCGGGGGGGGCGTTGGCTACACCTTC.